The T cell receptor beta chain described here comes from a study of shared clonotypes between healthy human individuals. The CDR3 sequence is 16 residues long. Germline trimming cut 4 bases from V and 4 bases from J; bases unmatched to any gene: 9. Germline loops: CDR1 SGHAT, CDR2 FQNNGV. Points on this clone: Its antigen is currently unknown.

Deep was the level used in running the assay. TCRdb's table, derived via immunoSEQ multiplex PCR, lists solely in-frame clones and lacks some. The top ten hold around 0.38% of the sample, which has under 2.5 million clones, 85% to 95% seen once. Study-wide results and limits: Generation probabilities of non-shared clonotypes were lower (relative to those shared by all four donors).

The source material was naive CD4+ T cells from PBMCs. The subset is: CD45RA+ positively selected. The V call is TRBV11-2, the J call TRBJ2-5; TRBD1 matches at 10 bases. The TCR sequence derives from a man in his late teens or twenties in good health. Some clones in this sample may be carry-over from other donors' samples. Here the CDR3 DNA reads TGTGCCAGCAGCTCTGAGGGACAGGGGTCTAGAGAGACCCAGTACTTC. Encoded protein: CASSSEGQGSRETQYF.